This T cell receptor beta chain was sequenced during a study of blood T cell repertoires in COVID-19. The method was immunoSEQ multiplex PCR; TCRdb's version includes in-frame clones alone and lacks a portion of them. This sample carries about 87,000 clones, roughly 76% of them seen once, and the ten largest clones take about 4.2%. This clone was picked up one time. CDR3 size: 16 residues. Trimming took off 7 bases at V and 6 bases at J, with 23 bases between the two ends. Germline-derived CDR1 and CDR2 are SEHNR and FQNEAQ (reference sequence). Sequences were obtained from peripheral blood. The TCR comes from a woman in her 50s with acute or convalescent COVID-19. The V call is TRBV7-9, the J call TRBJ2-3, with D perhaps matching TRBD1 (5 bases). The CDR3 loop reads CASTDTILQVWDTQYF. CDR3 bases: TGTGCCAGCACCGACACTATTTTACAGGTTTGGGATACGCAGTATTTT.